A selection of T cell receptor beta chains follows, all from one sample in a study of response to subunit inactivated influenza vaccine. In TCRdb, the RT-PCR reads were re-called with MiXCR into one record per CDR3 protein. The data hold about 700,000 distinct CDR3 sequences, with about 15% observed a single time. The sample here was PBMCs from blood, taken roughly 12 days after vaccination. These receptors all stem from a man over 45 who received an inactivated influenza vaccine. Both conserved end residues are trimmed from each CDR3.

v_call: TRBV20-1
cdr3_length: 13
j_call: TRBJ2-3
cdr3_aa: SASSGQTFTDTQY

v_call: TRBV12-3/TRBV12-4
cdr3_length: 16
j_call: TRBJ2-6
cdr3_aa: ASSFYQDRVSGANVLT

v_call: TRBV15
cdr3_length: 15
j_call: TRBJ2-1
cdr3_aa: ATSPRGSQGGYNEQF

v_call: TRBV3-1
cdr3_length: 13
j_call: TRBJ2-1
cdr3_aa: ASSLAQGTISEQF

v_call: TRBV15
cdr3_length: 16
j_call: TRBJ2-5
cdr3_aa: ATSRDLPIRGRAETQY

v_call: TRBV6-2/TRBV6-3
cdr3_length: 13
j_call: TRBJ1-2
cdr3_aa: ASGFQEVFGYGYT

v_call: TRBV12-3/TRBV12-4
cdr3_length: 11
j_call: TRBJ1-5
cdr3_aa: ASSLNRAQPQH

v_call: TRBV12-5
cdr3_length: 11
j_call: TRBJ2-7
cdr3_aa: ASAIDRNNEQY

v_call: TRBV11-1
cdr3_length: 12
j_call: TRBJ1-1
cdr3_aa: ASSLGFGNTEAF

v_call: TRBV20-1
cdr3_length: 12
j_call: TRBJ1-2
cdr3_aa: SARRTGAPFGYT

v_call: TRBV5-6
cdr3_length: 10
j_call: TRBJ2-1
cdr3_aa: ASSLAFNEQF

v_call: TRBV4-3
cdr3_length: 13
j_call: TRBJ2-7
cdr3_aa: ASSQGTGSRYEQY

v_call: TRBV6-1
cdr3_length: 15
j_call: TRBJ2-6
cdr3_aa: ASNPGLAASRANVLT

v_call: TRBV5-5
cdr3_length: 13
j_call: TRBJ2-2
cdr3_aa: ASSYRDSNTGELF

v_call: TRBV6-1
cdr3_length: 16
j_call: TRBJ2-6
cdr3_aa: ASSSRRTGGSGANVLT

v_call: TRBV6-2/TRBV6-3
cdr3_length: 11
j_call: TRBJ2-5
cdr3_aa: ASSYNGLETQY

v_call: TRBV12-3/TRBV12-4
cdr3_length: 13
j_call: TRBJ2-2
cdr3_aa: ASSLWVTNTGELF

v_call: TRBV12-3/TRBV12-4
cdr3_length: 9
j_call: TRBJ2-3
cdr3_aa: ASRDWYTQY

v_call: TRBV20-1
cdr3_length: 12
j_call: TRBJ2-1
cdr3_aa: SAFTSGSDNEQF

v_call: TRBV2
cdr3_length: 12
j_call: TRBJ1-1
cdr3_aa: ASSERPLNTEAF

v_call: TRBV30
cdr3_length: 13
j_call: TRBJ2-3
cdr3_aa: AWSLGLRRTDTQY

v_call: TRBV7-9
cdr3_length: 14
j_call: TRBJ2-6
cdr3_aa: ASRPKGGTGANVLT

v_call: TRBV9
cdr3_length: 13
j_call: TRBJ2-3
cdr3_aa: ASSVRDFPTDTQY

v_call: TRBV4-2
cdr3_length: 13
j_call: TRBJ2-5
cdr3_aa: ASSQGTGNPETQY

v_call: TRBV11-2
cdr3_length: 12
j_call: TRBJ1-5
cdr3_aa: ASSLGVGGQPQH

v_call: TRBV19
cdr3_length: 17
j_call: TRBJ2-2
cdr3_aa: ASTNPLPGQGAPIGELF

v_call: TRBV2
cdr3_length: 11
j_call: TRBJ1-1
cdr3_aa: ASSRDREGEAF

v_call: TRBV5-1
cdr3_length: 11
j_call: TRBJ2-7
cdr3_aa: ASSRGTAYEQY

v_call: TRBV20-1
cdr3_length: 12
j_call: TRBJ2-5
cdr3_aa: SAPIAGGQETQY

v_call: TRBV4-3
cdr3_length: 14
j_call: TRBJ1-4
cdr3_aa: ASSQRGRATNEKLF

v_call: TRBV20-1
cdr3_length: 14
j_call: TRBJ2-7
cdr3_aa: SARSSLAVNSYEQY

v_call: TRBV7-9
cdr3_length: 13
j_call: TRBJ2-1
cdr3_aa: ASSLQRGVYNEQF

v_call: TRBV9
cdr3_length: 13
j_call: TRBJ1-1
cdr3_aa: ASSVGWGKGTEAF

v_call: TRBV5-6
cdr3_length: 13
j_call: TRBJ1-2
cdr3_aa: ASSLNRGPGYGYT

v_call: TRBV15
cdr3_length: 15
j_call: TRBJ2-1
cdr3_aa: ATSRELTSGGYNEQF

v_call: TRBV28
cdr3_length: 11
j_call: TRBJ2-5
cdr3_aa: ASSGLFGETQY

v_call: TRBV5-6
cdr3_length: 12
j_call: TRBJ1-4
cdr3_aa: ASSLWAVNEKLF

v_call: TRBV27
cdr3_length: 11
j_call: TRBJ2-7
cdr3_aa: ATRGSPGYEQY

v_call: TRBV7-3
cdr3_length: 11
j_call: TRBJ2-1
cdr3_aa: ASSHGLNNEQF

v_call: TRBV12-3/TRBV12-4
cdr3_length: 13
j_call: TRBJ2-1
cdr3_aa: ASSLITTSSNEQF

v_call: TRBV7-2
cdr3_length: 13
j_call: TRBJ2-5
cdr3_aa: ASSFGGGPKETQY

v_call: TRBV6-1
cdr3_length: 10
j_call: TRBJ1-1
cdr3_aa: ASSEGRAEAF

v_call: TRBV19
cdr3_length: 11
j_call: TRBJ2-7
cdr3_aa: ASSMNRQYEQY

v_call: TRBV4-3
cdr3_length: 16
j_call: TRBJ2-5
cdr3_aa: ASSQDPFVTSWYETQY

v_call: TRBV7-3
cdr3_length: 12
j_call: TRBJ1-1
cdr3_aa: ASSLDPGTSEAF

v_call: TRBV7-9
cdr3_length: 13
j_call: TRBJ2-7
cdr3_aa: ASSLEGRGSDEQY

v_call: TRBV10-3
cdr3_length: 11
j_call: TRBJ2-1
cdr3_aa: AIGPSSYNEQF

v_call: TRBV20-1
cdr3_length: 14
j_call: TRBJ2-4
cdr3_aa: SAPAGGLVDKNIQY

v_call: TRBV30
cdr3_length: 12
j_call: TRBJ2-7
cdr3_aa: AWSDQGAQGEQY

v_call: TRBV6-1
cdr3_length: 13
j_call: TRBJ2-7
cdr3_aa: ASMKTGTGSYEQY

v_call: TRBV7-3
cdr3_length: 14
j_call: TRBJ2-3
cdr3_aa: ASSLTAGFGTDTQY

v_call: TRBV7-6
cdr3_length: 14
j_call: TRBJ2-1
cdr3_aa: ASSHMGRMGDNEQF

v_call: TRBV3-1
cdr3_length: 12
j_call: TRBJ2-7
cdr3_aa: ASSLSRTRDEQY

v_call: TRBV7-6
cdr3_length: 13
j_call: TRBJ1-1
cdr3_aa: ASSLESPRGTEAF

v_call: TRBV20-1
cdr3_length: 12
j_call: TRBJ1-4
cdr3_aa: SATMALGNEKLF